This record concerns one TCR beta chain sequence. Its antigen is currently unknown. Every donor was a healthy Caucasian. Template switching added a universal primer site, and cDNA bore unique molecular identifiers. TCRdb reanalysed the 5' RACE reads using MiXCR and keeps one entry per CDR3 protein. The sample has some 500,000 distinct CDR3 sequences, roughly an eighth seen once. J was trimmed by 4 bases and V by 2 bases; bases with no gene match: 7. Germline V gene sequence: CDR1 SGHRS, CDR2 YFSETQ. The CDR3 extends over 15 amino acids. These data belong to a study of identical twins. The study's findings and limits: Sequences that were out-of-frame, alpha and twin-shared displayed an excess of low generation probability. Clonotypes of the beta chain that were abundant in cord blood carried fewer insertions (memory repertoires showed none).

A further study also used this sample, focusing on yellow fever vaccine responses in identical twins.

This clonotype was obtained from a woman aged 18-35 years in good health. This rearrangement joins TRBV5-1 to TRBJ2-3, with TRBD1 matching 7 bases. Sequenced material: CD4+ T cells sorted from blood. CDR3 amino acids: CASSLYRQGADTQYF. The CDR3 DNA is TGCGCCAGCAGCTTATATCGACAGGGAGCAGATACGCAGTATTTT.